These 25 T cell receptor beta chains were all obtained from the same sample, sequenced in a study of molecular identifiers for immune sequencing clone quantification. TCRdb re-analysed the PCR reads in MiXCR, keeping a single row per CDR3 protein. The table records approximately 90,000 distinct CDR3 sequences, 24% of them present only once. The sequencing input was naive CD8+ T cells from blood, with Jurkat cell RNA spiked in. This sample's subset: FACS-sorted CD8+CD4-CCR7+CD45RA+ naive T cells. Every receptor here comes from a human donor in good health. Some libraries in this study had Jurkat cell RNA spiked in.

The rearrangement links TRBV4-3 to TRBJ1-4; 9 bases match TRBD1. Germline lookup yields CDR1 LGHNA and CDR2 YSLEER. The ends lost 0 bases at V and 5 bases at J; junction bases unmatched: 7. The CDR3 contains 17 residues. For the CDR3, the DNA is TGCGCCAGCAGCCAAGATTCGCCCGGGACAGGGAATGAAAAACTGTTTTTT. Translation gives CASSQDSPGTGNEKLFF.

Notes on this clonotype: Mismatch with germline at one junction end may stem from a read error. The rearrangement uses TRBV5-3 and TRBJ2-1, with D possibly being TRBD2 (5 bases). TRBV5-3 is labeled an ORF, and its function is uncertain. The CDR3 is 15 amino acids. Written as DNA, the CDR3 is TGTGCCAGCAGCTTAGGACTCAATCCGCCCAATGAGCAGTTCTTC. As protein: CASSLGLNPPNEQFF.

This clonotype has ten or more counts. V and J are TRBV19 and TRBJ2-2, with 9 bases identical to TRBD2. This CDR3 is built from 16 residues. V lost 5 bases, J lost 0 bases, and 4 bases stayed unmatched. Germline CDR1 is LNHDA and CDR2 is SQIVND (reference sequence). In DNA form, the CDR3 reads TGTGCCAGTAGTCCCATAGCGGGGGCGAACACCGGGGAGCTGTTTTTT. It codes for CASSPIAGANTGELFF.

As to this clonotype: A much larger clonotype is one base distant, so this may be a read error. The chain recombines TRBV20-1 with TRBJ2-7, with D maybe TRBD1 (6 bases). The CDR3 consists of 13 residues. CDR1 and CDR2 (germline): DFQATT, SNEGSKA (reference sequence). CDR3 amino acids: CGARDTSSYEQYF. The CDR3 nucleotides read TGCGGTGCCCGGGACACCAGCTCCTACGAGCAGTACTTC.

This clonotype was observed many times. This chain links TRBV19 with TRBJ2-7, with D possibly called TRBD1 or TRBD2 (5 bases each). Germline CDR1 and CDR2: LNHDA and SQIVND (reference sequence). The CDR3 runs to 15 residues. V lost 4 bases and J lost 3, with 16 bases in between. The CDR3 bases are TGTGCCAGTAGTACCGCCGGGACGGGGATCTACGAGCAGTACTTC. It encodes CASSTAGTGIYEQYF.

Comments on this clonotype: This may stem from a read error, because a much larger clone lies one nucleotide away. The V and J genes are TRBV3-1 and TRBJ1-2, with D maybe TRBD1 (5 bases). The CDR3 runs to 14 residues. Per the germline V gene, CDR1 is LGHDT and CDR2 is YNNKEL (reference sequence). V was clipped by 1 base and J by 5 bases, with 11 bases between them. The CDR3 is CASSQAGSGYGYTF. The CDR3 region has the DNA TGTGCCAGCAGCCAAGCCGGGTCAGGGTATGGCTACACCTTC.

This clonotype has ten or more counts. V usage is TRBV12-3 or TRBV12-4 and J usage is TRBJ2-7, with 7 bases fitting TRBD2. CDR3 length equals 13 residues. Trimming at V came to 6 bases and at J to 5 bases, leaving 7 bases not matched to a gene. The CDR3 region is CASRLGGINEQYF. CDR3 DNA: TGTGCCAGCAGACTGGGGGGGATCAACGAGCAGTACTTC.

At least ten counts were recorded for this clonotype. This sequence joins TRBV24-1 and TRBJ2-1; D is uncertain. Trimming cost V 6 bases and J 7 bases, with 9 bases left between them. Per germline, CDR1 KGHDR and CDR2 SFDVKD. The CDR3 has 12 residues. The CDR3 DNA reads as TGTGCCACCAGTAAACAGCAGAATGAGCAGTTCTTC. This translates into CATSKQQNEQFF.

This clonotype was picked up many times. As DNA, the CDR3 is TGTGCCAGCAGTTCCCGACAGGGGAGCCGCCAAGAGACCCAGTACTTC. Translation gives CASSSRQGSRQETQYF. The V and J genes are TRBV28 and TRBJ2-5; 8 bases match TRBD1. The CDR3 is 16 amino acids. After removal of 4 bases from V and 1 base from J, the junction contained 8 bases not matched to a gene. CDR1 and CDR2 from the germline V gene are MDHEN and SYDVKM.

This clonotype was counted at least ten times. Compared with germline, one end of the junction differs, possibly owing to a read error. The chain is built from TRBV5-3 and TRBJ2-3; D is tentatively TRBD1 or TRBD2 (5 bases each). TRBV5-3 is known as an ORF, though its function is uncertain. The CDR3 extends over 16 amino acids. CDR3 coding DNA: TGTGCCAGAAGATTGGAGTGGGACGCCTGCACAGATACGCAGTATTTT. Residues: CARRLEWDACTDTQYF.

There are many counts of this clonotype. The chain combines TRBV5-1 with TRBJ2-7; TRBD2 might be the D (6 bases). Trimming took 0 bases from V and 2 from J, leaving 9 bases between them. Looked up from germline, CDR1 is SGHRS and CDR2 is YFSETQ. The CDR3 contains 14 residues. The DNA for the CDR3 is TGCGCCAGCAGCTTGGCTGGGAGGACCTACGAGCAGTACTTC. Encoded protein: CASSLAGRTYEQYF.

About this clonotype itself: Germline and junction disagree at one end, which may indicate a read error. The J gene is TRBJ1-6, the V gene TRBV6-1, with D unclear. CDR1 MNHNS and CDR2 SASEGT come from the germline V gene. This CDR3 region has 14 residues. The CDR3: CVSSGWGIESPLHF. As DNA, the CDR3 is TGTGTCAGCAGTGGATGGGGAATTGAGTCACCCCTCCACTTT.

This clonotype was observed at least ten times. This chain links TRBV6-2 or TRBV6-3 with TRBJ1-4, with D perhaps TRBD1 (6 bases). V was cut by 7 bases and J by 8 bases, with 17 bases left in between. Germline CDR1 reads MNHEY; CDR2 reads SVGEGT. The CDR3 has 14 residues. This CDR3 reads CASTLGRGSEKLFF. The CDR3, as DNA: TGTGCCAGCACCCTGGGCAGGGGTAGCGAAAAACTGTTTTTT.

A remark on this clonotype: This may be a read error: a much more frequent sequence differs by one nucleotide. This sequence joins TRBV28 and TRBJ1-5; no clear D gene. This CDR3 is 16 amino acids long. Germline values: CDR1 MDHEN, CDR2 SYDVKM. The CDR3 sequence is CVSRSPGASGNQPQHF. DNA of the CDR3: TGTGTCAGCAGGTCACCTGGAGCGTCGGGCAATCAGCCCCAGCATTTT.

This clonotype was counted ten times or more. The genes are TRBV27 and TRBJ2-7, with 8 bases lining up with TRBD1. V dropped 4 bases and J dropped 5; count of bases not matched to a gene: 4. The CDR3 sequence is 13 residues long. Germline V gene data show CDR1 as MNHEY and CDR2 as SMNVEV (reference sequence). The chain's CDR3 is CASSSRGPNEQYF. The CDR3 DNA follows: TGTGCCAGCAGTTCCAGGGGGCCTAACGAGCAGTACTTC.

CDR3 nucleotides: TGTGCCAGCAGTCGTACAGGGGCCAACCTTTACGAGCAGTACTTC. It yields the protein CASSRTGANLYEQYF. The V gene is TRBV27, the J gene TRBJ2-7; TRBD1 aligns across 7 bases. CDR3 length: 15 amino acids. The germline gives CDR1 MNHEY, CDR2 SMNVEV (reference sequence). V lost 5 bases to trimming and J lost 4 bases; unmatched junction nucleotides: 11.

This clonotype has a handful of counts. The V gene is TRBV11-3, the J gene TRBJ1-1; no definite D call. The germline V gene has CDR1 SGHNT and CDR2 YENEEA. V lost 3 bases and J lost 7, with 12 bases in between. The CDR3 runs 13 residues. The CDR3 sequence is CASSLVSTGEAFF. The CDR3 DNA reads TGTGCCAGCAGCTTGGTTTCGACCGGTGAAGCTTTCTTT.

This clonotype has a count of ten or more. The chain is built from TRBV6-2 or TRBV6-3 and TRBJ1-5; D call uncertain. Germline-derived CDR1 and CDR2 are MNHEY and SVGEGT. The CDR3 extends over 12 amino acids. V was cut by 2 bases and J by 6 bases, with 5 bases left in between. CDR3 in amino acids: CASSYEGQPQHF. The CDR3 region has the DNA TGTGCCAGCAGTTACGAGGGTCAGCCCCAGCATTTT.

This clonotype was recorded a few times. The rearrangement joins TRBV9 to TRBJ1-5; no reliable D call. Germline V gene data show CDR1 as SGDLS and CDR2 as YYNGEE. CDR3 size: 15 residues. V shed 4 bases and J shed 4 bases, with 15 bases lying between them. The CDR3 region has the DNA TGTGCCAGCAGCAAAGAAGGGAGTCAAAATCAGCCCCAGCATTTT. It encodes CASSKEGSQNQPQHF.

This clonotype was observed many times. The gene calls are TRBV25-1 and TRBJ1-1, with TRBD1 matching over 8 bases. The J segment lost 10 bases and the V segment lost 2 bases, leaving 9 bases of the junction unmatched. This CDR3 is built from 14 residues. Looked up from germline, CDR1 is MGHDK and CDR2 is SYGVNS. In DNA form, the CDR3 reads TGTGCCAGCAGTGAACTCACGACAGGGGCAGGAGCTTTCTTT. It specifies CASSELTTGAGAFF.

The gene calls are TRBV19 and TRBJ1-6, with D possibly being TRBD1 (6 bases). Germline V gives CDR1 LNHDA, CDR2 SQIVND (reference sequence). Between the trimmed V and J ends, which lost 10 bases and 7 bases, there was a span of 8 bases. The CDR3 has 11 amino acids. The CDR3 nucleotides read TGTGCCACAGGGGTCAATTCACCCCTCCACTTT. It encodes CATGVNSPLHF.

As concerns this clonotype: One end of the junction does not line up with germline, which may come from a read error. The J gene is TRBJ2-1, the V gene TRBV20-1, with D perhaps TRBD1 or TRBD2 (5 bases each). CDR1 and CDR2 from the germline V gene are DFQATT and SNEGSKA (reference sequence). The CDR3 loop spans 17 amino acids. CDR3 amino acids: CSARGLGPGTTYDEQFF. The CDR3 nucleotides read TGCAGTGCTAGAGGGTTGGGCCCAGGGACGACCTACGATGAGCAGTTCTTC.

A note on this clonotype: This could be a read error, since a much larger clone is one nucleotide away. This chain joins TRBV7-2 and TRBJ2-3, with a tentative D call TRBD1 (6 bases). Germline V gene sequence: CDR1 SGHTA, CDR2 FQGNSA. The V gene lost 5 bases and the J gene lost 8 bases, with 14 bases spanning the gap. This CDR3 has 13 amino acids. The CDR3 DNA is TGTGCCAGCAGCCCCGGGACACCAGCTACGCAGTATTTT. It encodes CASSPGTPATQYF.

About this clonotype itself: This could be a read error, since a much larger clone is one nucleotide away. The chain is built from TRBV28 and TRBJ1-3; possible D gene TRBD1, 5 bases. CDR3 length: 13 residues. Per germline, CDR1 MDHEN and CDR2 SYDVKM. DNA of the CDR3: TGTACGTCTGAGACAGCCTCTAGAAACACCATATATTTT. This translates into CTSETASRNTIYF.

This clonotype has only one observation. A much bigger clone sits one base away, suggesting this may be a read error. Since no conserved phenylalanine or tryptophan closes the CDR3, a read error is the likely cause. This chain uses TRBV27 with TRBJ1-2; tentatively, D is TRBD1 (5 bases). V was shortened by 3 bases and J by 7 bases, with 12 bases between the two germline ends. The V gene's germline CDR1 is MNHEY and CDR2 SMNVEV (reference sequence). The CDR3 has 13 residues. Written as DNA, the CDR3 is TGTGCCAGCAGTTTGTCCCCTGGGGGTGGCTACACCTCC. Translated: CASSLSPGGGYTS.